The entry below describes one TCR beta chain. Source study methods: Quantification of nucleated cells was approximated via reference gene primer amplification. The protocol was immunoSEQ multiplex PCR, while the TCRdb copy is restricted to in-frame clones and leaves out a portion. V, J and clone size derive from that table, while D and trimming were established from the DNA sequence. Of over 150,000 clones in the sample, approximately 86% are singletons; the top ten hold about 2.6%. The source of the sample is a study of blood T cell repertoires in COVID-19. Study in general: Both acute and convalescent COVID-19 samples were obtained from the United States, Italy and Spain. PBMCs, B-cell-depleted T cells, or T cells were the source of the cDNA or gDNA that made up the material.

The Seattle patients, enrolled during active infection, were followed longitudinally. The TCR originated in a woman aged 80 or older with COVID-19, enrolled during active disease. The specimen was peripheral blood.

In DNA form, the CDR3 reads TGTGCCAGCAGCCGCACATGGAGCCAGCCCCAGCATTTT. It encodes CASSRTWSQPQHF. The rearrangement joins TRBV6-2 or TRBV6-3 to TRBJ1-5; D is unresolved. Trimming took off 6 bases at V and 7 bases at J, with 13 bases between the two ends. This CDR3 has 13 amino acids. Germline V lookup: CDR1 MNHEY, CDR2 SVGEGT.